This T cell receptor (beta chain) stems from a study of CXCR3-negative and CXCR3-positive naive CD8 T cells. The TRB libraries of cDNA were built by UMI-labeled 5' RACE. TCRdb re-called the 5' RACE reads and shows each CDR3 protein once, DNA omitted. This sample's table has 90,000 to 100,000 distinct CDR3 sequences. Per the germline V gene, CDR1 is SGHVS and CDR2 is FNYEAQ. This CDR3 spans 15 amino acids. Overall study results and limits: CXCR3-negative naive cells had less hydrophobic TRB CDR3s than did CXCR3-positive naive cells.

For this clonotype: Its antigen is not identified.

The receptor was derived from a human donor in good health. Some clones in this sample may be carry-over from other donors' samples. The sequenced sample was naive CXCR3+ CD8+ T cells from blood. The subset here: CD45RO-CCR7+CD27+CD95- naive CD8+ T cells expressing CXCR3 (TNR3+). V gene TRBV7-6 combines with J gene TRBJ2-3; the D gene TCRdb calls, TRBD1, cannot be checked with no DNA. The CDR3 is CASSSWDRGTDTQYF.